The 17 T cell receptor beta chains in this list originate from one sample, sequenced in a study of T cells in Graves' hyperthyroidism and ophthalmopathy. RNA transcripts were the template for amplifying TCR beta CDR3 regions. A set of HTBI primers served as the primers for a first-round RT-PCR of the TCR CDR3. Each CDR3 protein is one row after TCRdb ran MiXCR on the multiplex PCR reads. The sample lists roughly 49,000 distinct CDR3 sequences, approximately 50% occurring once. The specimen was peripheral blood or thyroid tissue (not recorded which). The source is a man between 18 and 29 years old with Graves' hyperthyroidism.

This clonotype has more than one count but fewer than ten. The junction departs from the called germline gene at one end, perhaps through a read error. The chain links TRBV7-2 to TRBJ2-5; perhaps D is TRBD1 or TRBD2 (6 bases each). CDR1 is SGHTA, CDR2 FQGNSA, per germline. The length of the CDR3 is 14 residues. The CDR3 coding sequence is TGTGCCAGCAGTTTAGGGGGGTCCGAAGAGACCCAGTACTTC. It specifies CASSLGGSEETQYF.

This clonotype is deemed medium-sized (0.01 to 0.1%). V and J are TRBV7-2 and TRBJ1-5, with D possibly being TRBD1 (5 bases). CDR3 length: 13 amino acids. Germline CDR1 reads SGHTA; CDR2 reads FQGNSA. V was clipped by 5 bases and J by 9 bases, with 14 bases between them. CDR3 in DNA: TGTGCCAGCAGCCCTGGGACCTCGGGGCCCCAGCATTTT. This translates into CASSPGTSGPQHF.

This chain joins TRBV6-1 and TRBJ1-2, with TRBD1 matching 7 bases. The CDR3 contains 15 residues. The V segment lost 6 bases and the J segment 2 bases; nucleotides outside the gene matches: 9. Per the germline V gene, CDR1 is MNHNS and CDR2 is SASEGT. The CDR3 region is CASRWGQGDNYGYTF. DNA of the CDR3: TGTGCCAGCAGGTGGGGGCAGGGGGACAACTATGGCTACACCTTC.

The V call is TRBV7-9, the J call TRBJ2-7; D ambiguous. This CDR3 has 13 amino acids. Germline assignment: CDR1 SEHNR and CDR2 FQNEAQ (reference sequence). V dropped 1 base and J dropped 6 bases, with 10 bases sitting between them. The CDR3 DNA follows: TGTGCCAGCAGCTTAGGGCGAGTCCGCGAGCAGTACTTC. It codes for CASSLGRVREQYF.

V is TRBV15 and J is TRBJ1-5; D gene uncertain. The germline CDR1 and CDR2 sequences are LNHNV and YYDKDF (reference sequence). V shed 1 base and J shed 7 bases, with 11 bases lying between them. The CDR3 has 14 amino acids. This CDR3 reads CATSRVGGGQPQHF. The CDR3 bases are TGTGCCACCAGCAGAGTCGGCGGAGGGCAGCCCCAGCATTTT.

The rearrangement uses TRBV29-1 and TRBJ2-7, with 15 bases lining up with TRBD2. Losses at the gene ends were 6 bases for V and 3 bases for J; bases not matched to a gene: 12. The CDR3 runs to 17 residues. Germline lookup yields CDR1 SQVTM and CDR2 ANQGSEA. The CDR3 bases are TGCAGCGTGAGGCCCGGGACTAGCGGGAGGTCACACTACGAGCAGTACTTC. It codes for CSVRPGTSGRSHYEQYF.

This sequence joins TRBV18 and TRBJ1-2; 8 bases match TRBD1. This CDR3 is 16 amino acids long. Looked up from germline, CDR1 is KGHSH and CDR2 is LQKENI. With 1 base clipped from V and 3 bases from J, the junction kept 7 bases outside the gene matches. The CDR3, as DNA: TGTGCCAGCTCACCACGCCGGGACAGGCCTTACTATGGCTACACCTTC. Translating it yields CASSPRRDRPYYGYTF.

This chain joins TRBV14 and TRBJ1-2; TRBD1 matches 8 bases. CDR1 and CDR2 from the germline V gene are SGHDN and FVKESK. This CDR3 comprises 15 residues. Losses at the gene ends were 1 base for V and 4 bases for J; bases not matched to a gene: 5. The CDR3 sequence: CASSQAGQGSYGYTF. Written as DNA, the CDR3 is TGTGCCAGCAGCCAAGCCGGACAGGGCAGCTATGGCTACACCTTC.

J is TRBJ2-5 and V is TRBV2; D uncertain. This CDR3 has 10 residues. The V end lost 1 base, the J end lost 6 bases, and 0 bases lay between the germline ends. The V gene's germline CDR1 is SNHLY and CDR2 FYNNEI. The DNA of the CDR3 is TGTGCCAGCAGTGAAGAGACCCAGTACTTC. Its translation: CASSEETQYF.

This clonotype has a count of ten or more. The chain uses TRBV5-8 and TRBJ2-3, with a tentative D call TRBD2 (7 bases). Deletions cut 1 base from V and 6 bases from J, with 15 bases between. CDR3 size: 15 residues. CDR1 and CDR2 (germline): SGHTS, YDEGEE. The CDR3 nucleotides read TGTGCCAGCAGCTTGAGGGGGGCGCGGGAGGATACGCAGTATTTT. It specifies CASSLRGAREDTQYF.

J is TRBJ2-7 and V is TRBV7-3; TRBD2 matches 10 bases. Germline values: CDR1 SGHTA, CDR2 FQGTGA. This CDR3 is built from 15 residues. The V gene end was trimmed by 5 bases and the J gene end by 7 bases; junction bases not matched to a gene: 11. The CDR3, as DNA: TGTGCCAGCAGCCGTGGACTAGCGGTCCCTAGTGAGCAGTACTTC. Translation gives CASSRGLAVPSEQYF.

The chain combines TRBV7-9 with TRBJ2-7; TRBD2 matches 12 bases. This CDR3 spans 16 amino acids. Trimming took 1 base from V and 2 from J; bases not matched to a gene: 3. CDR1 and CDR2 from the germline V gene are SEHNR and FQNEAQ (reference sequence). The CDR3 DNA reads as TGTGCCAGCAGCTTAGGACTAGCGGGAGACGCCTACGAGCAGTACTTC. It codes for CASSLGLAGDAYEQYF.

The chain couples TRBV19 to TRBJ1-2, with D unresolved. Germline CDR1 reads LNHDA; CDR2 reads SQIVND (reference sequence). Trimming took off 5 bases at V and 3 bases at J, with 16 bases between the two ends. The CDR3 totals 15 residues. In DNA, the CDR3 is TGTGCCAGTAGTCCCCGCCAGAAGTCACACTATGGCTACACCTTC. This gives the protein CASSPRQKSHYGYTF.

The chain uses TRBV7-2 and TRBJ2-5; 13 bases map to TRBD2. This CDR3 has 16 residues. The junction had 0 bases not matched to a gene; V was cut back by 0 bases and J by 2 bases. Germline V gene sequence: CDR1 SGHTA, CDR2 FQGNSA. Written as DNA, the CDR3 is TGTGCCAGCAGCTTAGCACTAGCGGGGGGGCAAGAGACCCAGTACTTC. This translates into CASSLALAGGQETQYF. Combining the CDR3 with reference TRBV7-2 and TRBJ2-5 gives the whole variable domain GAGVSQSPSNKVTEKGKDVELRCDPISGHTALYWYRQSLGQGLEFLIYFQGNSAPDKSGLPSDRFSAERTGGSVSTLTIQRTQQEDSAVYLCASSLALAGGQETQYFGPGTRLLVL.

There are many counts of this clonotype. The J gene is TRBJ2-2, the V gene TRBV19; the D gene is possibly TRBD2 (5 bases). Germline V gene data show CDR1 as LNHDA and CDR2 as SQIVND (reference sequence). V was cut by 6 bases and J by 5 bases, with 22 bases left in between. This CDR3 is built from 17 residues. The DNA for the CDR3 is TGTGCCAGTAGCCTTCCCCCCCAAGAGGGAAGAACCGGGGAGCTGTTTTTT. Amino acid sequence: CASSLPPQEGRTGELFF.

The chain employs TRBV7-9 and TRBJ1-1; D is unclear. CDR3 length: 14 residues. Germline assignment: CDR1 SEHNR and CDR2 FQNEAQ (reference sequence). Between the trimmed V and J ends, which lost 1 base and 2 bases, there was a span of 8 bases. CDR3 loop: CASSLDAGNTEAFF. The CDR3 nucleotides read TGTGCCAGCAGCTTAGACGCGGGTAACACTGAAGCTTTCTTT.

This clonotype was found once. CDR3 in DNA: TGCAGTGCTAGGACCGGGACAGGGATTTCACCCCTCCACTTT. This codes for CSARTGTGISPLHF. The chain has TRBV20-1 and TRBJ1-6; 9 bases match TRBD1. The V segment lost 3 bases and the J segment 9 bases; nucleotides outside the gene matches: 6. Germline assignment: CDR1 DFQATT and CDR2 SNEGSKA (reference sequence). The CDR3 has 14 amino acids.